A single sample is the source of the 21 T cell receptor beta chains below, sequenced in a study of human T cells and chemical hapten exposure. From the RACE reads, TCRdb called clonotypes with MiXCR, one entry per CDR3 protein. The sample consists of about 82,000 distinct CDR3 sequences, under 15% of them appearing once. Time point described: patch test 3, about 24 weeks after DPC sensitization. Treatment specified: therapeutic diphenylcyclopropenone sensitization with weekly scalp DPC. The source was whole blood, collected in connection with sensitization to the hapten diphenylcyclopropenone (DPC). The receptor set was obtained from a woman in her forties or fifties with alopecia areata. Some clones in this sample may be carry-over from other donors' samples.

This clonotype was observed at least ten times. This sequence joins TRBV29-1 and TRBJ2-1, with 9 bases identical to TRBD2. The germline CDR1 and CDR2 sequences are SQVTM and ANQGSEA. The trim removed 4 bases at V and 9 bases at J, leaving 7 bases unmatched. The CDR3 contains 13 residues. CDR3 DNA sequence: TGCAGCGTTGTTAGCGGGAGTCGGATTGAGCAGTTCTTC. Protein product: CSVVSGSRIEQFF.

This clonotype has ten or more counts. The chain carries TRBV20-1 and TRBJ1-5; D uncertain. Germline V CDR1 and CDR2: DFQATT, SNEGSKA (reference sequence). This CDR3 comprises 13 residues. Between the trimmed V and J ends, which lost 2 bases and 0 bases, there was a span of 5 bases. CDR3: CSARTSSNQPQHF. CDR3 nucleotides: TGCAGTGCTAGAACTAGTAGCAATCAGCCCCAGCATTTT.

This clonotype was observed a handful of times. V usage is TRBV5-1 and J usage is TRBJ2-3, with 11 bases aligning to TRBD2. The CDR3 contains 13 residues. CDR1 is SGHRS and CDR2 is YFSETQ in the germline V gene. V lost 7 bases to trimming and J lost 3 bases; unmatched junction nucleotides: 1. The chain's CDR3 is CASGLAGTDTQYF. The CDR3 DNA is TGCGCCAGCGGACTAGCGGGTACAGATACGCAGTATTTT.

Only a few counts were recorded for this clonotype. This rearrangement joins TRBV11-2 to TRBJ2-1; D possibly corresponds to TRBD2 (6 bases). The CDR3 consists of 17 residues. Germline-derived CDR1 and CDR2 are SGHAT and FQNNGV. Deletions cut 1 base from V and 1 base from J, with 14 bases between. The CDR3 DNA sequence: TGTGCCAGCAGCTTAGTGGCGGGGAGGCCATCCTACAATGAGCAGTTCTTC. It encodes CASSLVAGRPSYNEQFF.

The table lists this clonotype with a few counts. V gene TRBV2 combines with J gene TRBJ2-7; 7 bases match TRBD1. Trimming removed 8 bases from V and 6 bases from J; junction bases left unmatched: 10. CDR3 length: 13 residues. The germline CDR1 and CDR2 sequences are SNHLY and FYNNEI. The CDR3 DNA sequence: TGTGCCAGCTTCCGAGACAGGGCGTCCGAGCAGTACTTC. It encodes CASFRDRASEQYF.

The table lists this clonotype with many counts. V usage is TRBV29-1 and J usage is TRBJ2-1; D ambiguous. Germline lookup yields CDR1 SQVTM and CDR2 ANQGSEA. The CDR3 is 11 residues long. The germline V and J ends were trimmed by 2 bases and 7 bases, with 6 bases remaining between them. The DNA for the CDR3 is TGCAGCGTTGAAAAGGGTAATGAGCAGTTCTTC. Protein product: CSVEKGNEQFF.

This clonotype was seen a few times. This chain joins TRBV20-1 and TRBJ2-1, with 14 bases aligning to TRBD2. The V and J ends lost 6 bases and 8 bases, in that order; junction bases with no gene match: 9. The CDR3 runs to 15 residues. Germline assignment: CDR1 DFQATT and CDR2 SNEGSKA (reference sequence). DNA for the CDR3: TGCAGTGCAAACCTTGGGACTAGCGGGAGCGATGAGCAGTTCTTC. Translating it yields CSANLGTSGSDEQFF.

This clonotype showed up many times. V usage is TRBV6-1 and J usage is TRBJ2-2, with 8 positions matching TRBD1. V shed 4 bases and J 4 bases; nucleotides not matched to a gene: 11. This CDR3 is 17 amino acids long. Germline V CDR1 and CDR2: MNHNS, SASEGT. The CDR3 DNA reads as TGTGCCAGCAGTGTGCTACCCGGGACAGGTGCCACCGGGGAGCTGTTTTTT. Translating gives CASSVLPGTGATGELFF.

This clonotype was seen repeatedly, ten times or more. The V and J genes are TRBV10-2 and TRBJ2-1; D uncertain. The germline CDR1 and CDR2 sequences are WSHSY and SAAADI. The CDR3 loop spans 16 amino acids. V dropped 3 bases and J dropped 8 bases, with 20 bases sitting between them. The CDR3 protein is CASSDFSAAVGDEQFF. For the CDR3, the DNA is TGCGCCAGCAGTGATTTCTCGGCGGCGGTTGGGGATGAGCAGTTCTTC.

This clonotype was observed at least ten times. This chain joins TRBV10-3 and TRBJ2-3; D remains ambiguous. The length of the CDR3 is 12 residues. V dropped 0 bases and J dropped 8 bases, with 6 bases sitting between them. Per the germline V gene, CDR1 is ENHRY and CDR2 is SYGVKD. CDR3 region: CAISESPVTQYF. As DNA, the CDR3 is TGTGCCATCAGTGAGTCCCCAGTTACGCAGTATTTT.

This chain connects TRBV3-1 to TRBJ2-3, with TRBD2 as a possible D gene (5 bases). CDR3 length: 16 amino acids. V gave up 1 base and J gave up 3 bases, with 14 bases separating them. The germline CDR1 and CDR2 sequences are LGHDT and YNNKEL (reference sequence). The CDR3 spells CASSQALAARTDTQYF. The CDR3 DNA sequence: TGTGCCAGCAGCCAAGCGCTAGCAGCAAGGACAGATACGCAGTATTTT.

The table lists this clonotype with a few counts. The chain recombines TRBV28 with TRBJ2-5; D might be TRBD1 (6 bases). Germline-derived CDR1 and CDR2 are MDHEN and SYDVKM. The CDR3 consists of 13 residues. V was clipped by 6 bases and J by 2 bases, with 10 bases between them. CDR3 residues: CASSRQAQETQYF. The CDR3 DNA follows: TGTGCCAGCAGCCGACAGGCTCAAGAGACCCAGTACTTC.

The table lists this clonotype with many counts. This chain connects TRBV4-2 to TRBJ2-7; 11 bases map to TRBD2. The germline CDR1 and CDR2 sequences are LGHNA and YNFKEQ. CDR3 length: 15 amino acids. V shed 3 bases, J shed 3 bases, and the junction held 4 bases outside the gene matches. CDR3 nucleotides: TGTGCCAGCAGCCACCAGACTAGCGGGAACTACGAGCAGTACTTC. Its translation: CASSHQTSGNYEQYF.

This clonotype was seen many times. This chain uses TRBV29-1 with TRBJ2-7; unclear D gene. Germline lookup yields CDR1 SQVTM and CDR2 ANQGSEA. Deletions cut 4 bases from V and 4 bases from J, with 11 bases between. This CDR3 region has 12 residues. This CDR3 reads CSVAGTPYEQYF. CDR3 DNA sequence: TGCAGCGTTGCAGGCACTCCGTACGAGCAGTACTTC.

The chain is built from TRBV5-1 and TRBJ2-7; D remains ambiguous. There are 15 residues in the CDR3. V was trimmed by 1 base and J by 4 bases, leaving 15 bases between them. The V gene's germline CDR1 is SGHRS and CDR2 YFSETQ. CDR3 in DNA: TGCGCCAGCAGCTTGAAAGCAGATCCAAAATACGAGCAGTACTTC. Translation gives CASSLKADPKYEQYF.

This clonotype was recorded a few times. The chain uses TRBV18 and TRBJ2-1; D gene unclear. Germline CDR1 reads KGHSH; CDR2 reads LQKENI. Trimming left V 0 bases short and J 10 bases short, with 13 bases between. CDR3 length: 14 residues. CDR3: CASSPPTWVDEQFF. The CDR3 DNA follows: TGTGCCAGCTCACCACCAACATGGGTCGACGAGCAGTTCTTC.

This clonotype was seen at least ten times. The chain combines TRBV18 with TRBJ1-2; 9 nucleotides line up with TRBD1. V lost 3 bases and J lost 2; bases outside the gene matches: 10. The germline V gene has CDR1 KGHSH and CDR2 LQKENI. This CDR3 is 17 amino acids long. CDR3 protein: CASSPRFGQGRNYGYTF. The CDR3 DNA reads TGTGCCAGCTCACCCCGATTTGGACAGGGGCGGAACTATGGCTACACCTTC. The full variable domain, its missing parts supplied by reference TRBV18 and TRBJ1-2, is NAGVMQNPRHLVRRRGQEARLRCSPMKGHSHVYWYRQLPEEGLKFMVYLQKENIIDESGMPKERFSAEFPKEGPSILRIQQVVRGDSAAYFCASSPRFGQGRNYGYTFGSGTRLTVV.

Only a few counts were recorded for this clonotype. The chain couples TRBV12-3 or TRBV12-4 to TRBJ2-5, with a tentative D call TRBD2 (6 bases). V was trimmed by 7 bases and J by 3 bases, leaving 9 bases between them. The CDR3 runs 12 residues. The chain's CDR3 is CASTLAKETQYF. CDR3 DNA: TGTGCCAGCACCCTAGCGAAAGAGACCCAGTACTTC.

Only a few counts were recorded for this clonotype. The junction shows a germline mismatch at one end, possibly a read error. CDR3: CASSLGLASTNEQFF. The CDR3 region has the DNA TGTGCTAGCAGTTTGGGACTAGCCTCTACCAATGAGCAGTTCTTC. This chain joins TRBV7-7 and TRBJ2-1; 9 bases agree with TRBD2. This CDR3 is 15 amino acids long. Germline CDR1 and CDR2: SSHAT and FNYEAQ (reference sequence).

This clonotype was seen repeatedly, ten times or more. The CDR3 is CASSEGTGQETQYF. CDR3 bases: TGTGCCAGCAGTGAAGGAACGGGCCAAGAGACCCAGTACTTC. The genes are TRBV2 and TRBJ2-5, with D hard to call. Germline-derived CDR1 and CDR2 are SNHLY and FYNNEI. V was cut by 1 base and J by 1 base, with 7 bases left in between. This CDR3 contains 14 residues.

This clonotype was found many times. V usage is TRBV5-6 and J usage is TRBJ2-5; 9 bases agree with TRBD1. Germline V CDR1 and CDR2: SGHDT, YYEEEE. The CDR3 is 16 amino acids. The V gene end was trimmed by 0 bases and the J gene end by 4 bases; junction bases not matched to a gene: 7. The CDR3 spells CASSLANTGGLETQYF. CDR3 sequence (DNA): TGTGCCAGCAGCTTGGCCAATACAGGGGGCCTAGAGACCCAGTACTTC. Together with reference TRBV5-6 and TRBJ2-5, the CDR3 gives the full variable domain: DAGVTQSPTHLIKTRGQQVTLRCSPKSGHDTVSWYQQALGQGPQFIFQYYEEEERQRGNFPDRFSGHQFPNYSSELNVNALLLGDSALYLCASSLANTGGLETQYFGPGTRLLVL.